This is a list of T cell receptor beta chains from one sample in a study of T-cell reconstitution after alpha-beta-depleted transplantation in children. MiXCR was run by TCRdb on the PCR reads, yielding one entry per CDR3 protein. This sample has about 900,000 distinct CDR3 sequences, with less than 30% found just once. The sequencing used PBMCs, mostly from graft donor cells, collected 360 days after TCRalphabeta/CD19-depleted stem cell transplant. These receptors came from a boy under two years old who had a stem cell transplant for SCID, so the T cells may come from the graft donor. The CDR3 runs from the conserved cysteine through the conserved F or W.

j_call cdr3_length v_call cdr3_aa
TRBJ2-3 14 TRBV3-1 CASSPTSSTDTQYF
TRBJ2-3 16 TRBV20-1 CSAKLAGGPYTDTQYF
TRBJ1-1 13 TRBV5-1 CASSLTGTTEAFF
TRBJ2-1 15 TRBV11-2 CASSRLTSGVNEQFF
TRBJ2-4 14 TRBV20-1 CSAVNRAAKNIQYF
TRBJ1-2 14 TRBV20-1 CSATDRTYRYGYTF
TRBJ2-5 15 TRBV5-1 CASSLASDFLETQYF
TRBJ2-5 17 TRBV12-3/TRBV12-4 CASTPHGLAGGQETQYF
TRBJ2-1 16 TRBV11-1 CASSHNDRGSGNEQFF
TRBJ2-2 17 TRBV7-2 CASSLSPDIRDTGELFF
TRBJ2-3 17 TRBV28 CASSFGLTGDPTDTQYF
TRBJ1-5 14 TRBV20-1 CSARVYDRNQPQHF
TRBJ2-3 16 TRBV3-1 CASSQVGQAPTDTQYF
TRBJ2-7 13 TRBV12-3/TRBV12-4 CASSLTGTYEQYF
TRBJ1-5 13 TRBV12-3/TRBV12-4 CASSFMGNQPQHF
TRBJ2-1 15 TRBV4-2 CASSKGAGSYNEQFF
TRBJ2-3 18 TRBV4-1 CASSPFQNRGFLTDTQYF
TRBJ2-1 15 TRBV12-3/TRBV12-4 CASNNRDSSYNEQFF
TRBJ1-6 16 TRBV3-1 CASSHRDRASDSPLHF
TRBJ2-3 15 TRBV11-1 CASSQQAGERGTQYF
TRBJ2-3 15 TRBV7-2 CASSFRGDPSDTQYF
TRBJ1-4 17 TRBV28 CASSWLFDRGANEKLFF
TRBJ2-1 16 TRBV5-1 CASSWTGTSGYNEQFF
TRBJ2-3 17 TRBV7-6 CASSPIPPGISTDTQYF
TRBJ2-7 14 TRBV20-1 CSASRLAGGPEQYF
TRBJ2-7 12 TRBV5-1 CASSPAINEQYF
TRBJ1-2 12 TRBV27 CASKTGGAGYTF
TRBJ2-7 13 TRBV6-1 CASSEDDRYEQYF
TRBJ2-3 11 TRBV28 CASSFGERQYF
TRBJ2-4 17 TRBV4-1 CASSQEWGPLAKNIQYF